This passage covers 21 T cell receptor beta chains from one sample sequenced in a study of Tregs in tolerant kidney transplant recipients. Some clones are missing from TCRdb's copy, which holds only in-frame ones; the method was immunoSEQ multiplex PCR. There are under 95,000 clones in the sample; approximately 90% occur only once, and approximately 0.3% lies in the top ten. The material sequenced was Tregs from blood, taken before the transplant. These receptors came from a human donor who received a combined kidney and bone marrow transplant.

The CDR3 coding sequence is TGTGCCAGCAGTGACAGGGGACAACCCGAAGCTTTCTTT. Amino acids: CASSDRGQPEAFF. The chain uses TRBV27 and TRBJ1-1; the match to TRBD1 covers 8 bases. V was pared by 5 bases and J by 8 bases, with 7 bases of the junction left unmatched. Germline V gene sequence: CDR1 MNHEY, CDR2 SMNVEV (reference sequence). This CDR3 is built from 13 residues.

This chain connects TRBV14 to TRBJ2-5; tentatively, D is TRBD1 (6 bases). The CDR3 covers 14 residues. Germline V gives CDR1 SGHDN, CDR2 FVKESK. V lost 4 bases and J 5 bases, leaving 14 bases between the germline ends. CDR3 sequence (DNA): TGTGCCAGCAGCCTAAGACAGGTCAGGGAGACCCAGTACTTC. It codes for CASSLRQVRETQYF. The full variable domain, completed using reference TRBV14 and TRBJ2-5, is EAGVTQFPSHSVIEKGQTVTLRCDPISGHDNLYWYRRVMGKEIKFLLHFVKESKQDESGMPNNRFLAERTGGTYSTLKVQPAELEDSGVYFCASSLRQVRETQYFGPGTRLLVL.

This chain uses TRBV6-5 with TRBJ2-7, with 8 bases fitting TRBD1. V trimming: 0 bases; J trimming: 5 bases; junction bases outside the gene matches: 3. The germline gives CDR1 MNHEY, CDR2 SVGAGI. This CDR3 contains 14 residues. Here the CDR3 reads CASSYSDRGHEQYF. The CDR3 DNA reads TGTGCCAGCAGTTACTCAGACAGGGGCCACGAGCAGTACTTC.

The chain has TRBV7-9 and TRBJ2-5, with D maybe TRBD1 (7 bases). The J call is doubtful: the DNA matches TRBJ2-7 better. Germline CDR1 reads SEHNR; CDR2 reads FQNEAQ (reference sequence). CDR3 size: 16 residues. CDR3 region: CASSFTAGQGVYEQYF. The CDR3 nucleotides read TGTGCCAGCAGCTTCACTGCGGGGCAGGGGGTCTACGAGCAGTACTTC.

The V and J genes are TRBV6-5 and TRBJ2-7, with a tentative D call TRBD1 (6 bases). The V end was cut by 4 bases, the J end by 7 bases, with 17 bases between. Germline lookup yields CDR1 MNHEY and CDR2 SVGAGI. This CDR3 spans 14 amino acids. CDR3 residues: CASSLSGTFREQYF. As DNA, the CDR3 is TGTGCCAGCAGTTTGTCCGGGACATTTAGAGAGCAGTACTTC.

V and J are TRBV7-2 and TRBJ2-1, with 15 bases matching TRBD2. The CDR3 extends over 15 amino acids. V gave up 4 bases and J gave up 9 bases; unmatched junction bases: 4. Germline CDR1 is SGHTA and CDR2 is FQGNSA. CDR3 region: CASSWTSGRAGEQFF. The CDR3 region has the DNA TGTGCCAGCAGCTGGACTAGCGGGAGGGCCGGTGAGCAGTTCTTC.

This clone was detected only once. In DNA form, the CDR3 reads TGTGCCAGCAGATCCCGGCCGGACAGGGTCCACTGTTACGAGCAGTACTTC. Amino acids: CASRSRPDRVHCYEQYF. The chain employs TRBV7-3 and TRBJ2-7, with TRBD1 matching over 8 bases. V lost 6 bases and J lost 4; bases outside the gene matches: 17. This CDR3 spans 17 amino acids. CDR1 is SGHTA, CDR2 FQGTGA, per germline.

This clone showed up just a few times. The rearrangement uses TRBV4-1 and TRBJ1-1; the D gene is possibly TRBD1 (6 bases). Per germline, CDR1 MGHRA and CDR2 YSYEKL. CDR3 length: 15 amino acids. Trimming stripped 1 base from V and 4 bases from J, with 13 bases between. The CDR3 here is CASSQVGRGITEAFF. The CDR3 coding sequence is TGCGCCAGCAGCCAAGTCGGCAGGGGAATCACTGAAGCTTTCTTT.

The chain combines TRBV5-1 with TRBJ2-2; 12 nucleotides line up with TRBD1. V gave up 4 bases and J gave up 5 bases; unmatched junction bases: 3. Germline V gives CDR1 SGHRS, CDR2 YFSETQ. The CDR3 has 15 amino acids. In nucleotides, the CDR3 is TGCGCCAGCAGCCCGGGACAGGGGGCTACCGGGGAGCTGTTTTTT. It is translated as CASSPGQGATGELFF.

The J gene is TRBJ2-1, the V gene TRBV14; 8 bases fit TRBD2. Unmatched junction bases numbered 10, after V lost 3 bases and J lost 9 bases. CDR1 is SGHDN, CDR2 FVKESK, per germline. The CDR3 runs 15 residues. The CDR3 loop is CASSHLGLSGIEQFF. The CDR3 DNA reads as TGTGCCAGCAGCCACCTAGGGCTTAGCGGGATTGAGCAGTTCTTC.

The gene calls are TRBV19 and TRBJ2-1, with unresolved D. Germline V gives CDR1 LNHDA, CDR2 SQIVND (reference sequence). The CDR3 has 12 amino acids. The germline V and J ends were trimmed by 0 bases and 15 bases, with 12 bases remaining between them. The CDR3 DNA reads as TGTGCCAGTAGTATAGAGGGCAGGAGTTGGTTCTTC. It encodes CASSIEGRSWFF.

This clone was seen more than once but under ten times. The chain uses TRBV18 and TRBJ2-4; TRBD1 is a possible D gene (5 bases). The V gene's germline CDR1 is KGHSH and CDR2 LQKENI. CDR3 length equals 14 residues. Trimming stripped 5 bases from V and 6 bases from J, with 14 bases between. The CDR3 nucleotides read TGTGCCAGCTCATTAGGGGAATCTCGAAACATTCAGTACTTC. As protein: CASSLGESRNIQYF.

The gene calls are TRBV2 and TRBJ1-5; 9 bases are a match to TRBD1. The CDR3 is 15 residues long. The trim removed 10 bases at V and 2 bases at J, leaving 9 bases unmatched. Germline CDR1 reads SNHLY; CDR2 reads FYNNEI. CDR3 nucleotide sequence: TGTGCCACCCGGACAGGGGACGTCGGCAATCAGCCCCAGCATTTT. Its protein is CATRTGDVGNQPQHF.

This chain connects TRBV7-2 to TRBJ2-5; perhaps TRBD2 as D (5 bases). Matching the DNA end better, TRBJ2-7 makes the J call doubtful. Looked up from germline, CDR1 is SGHTA and CDR2 is FQGNSA. The CDR3 is 15 residues long. The CDR3 sequence is CASSPQTGPGYEQYF. For the CDR3, the DNA is TGTGCCAGCAGCCCCCAGACGGGTCCGGGATACGAGCAGTACTTC.

The chain is built from TRBV5-4 and TRBJ2-5, with 7 bases matching TRBD2. This CDR3 region has 16 residues. Germline V gene lookup returns CDR1 SGHNT and CDR2 YYREEE (reference sequence). The J segment lost 4 bases and the V segment lost 2 bases, leaving 11 bases of the junction unmatched. CDR3 protein: CASSFGGRATPETQYF. The CDR3 DNA reads as TGTGCCAGCAGCTTCGGCGGGAGAGCCACCCCAGAGACCCAGTACTTC.

Only one count was recorded for this clone. The chain has TRBV11-3 and TRBJ2-1, with a tentative D call TRBD2 (5 bases). CDR3 length equals 16 residues. V gave up 1 base and J gave up 7 bases, with 17 bases separating them. The germline gives CDR1 SGHNT, CDR2 YENEEA. The chain's CDR3 is CASSLGEPILGNEQFF. The DNA for the CDR3 is TGTGCCAGCAGCTTAGGGGAGCCCATCCTGGGGAATGAGCAGTTCTTC. Filled out from reference TRBV11-3 and TRBJ2-1, the complete variable domain reads EAGVVQSPRYKIIEKKQPVAFWCNPISGHNTLYWYLQNLGQGPELLIRYENEEAVDDSQLPKDRFSAERLKGVDSTLKIQPAELGDSAVYLCASSLGEPILGNEQFFGPGTRLTVL.

CDR3: CASVSTVGTEAFF. In DNA, the CDR3 is TGTGCCAGCGTCTCGACAGTGGGCACTGAAGCTTTCTTT. This sequence joins TRBV6-6 and TRBJ1-1; TRBD1 is a possible D gene (5 bases). The germline gives CDR1 MNHNY, CDR2 SVGAGI (reference sequence). With 8 bases removed from V and 4 bases from J, the gap between germline ends came to 14 bases. The CDR3 extends over 13 amino acids.

In this sample, this clone turned up a few times. The chain joins TRBV4-2 to TRBJ2-2; 9 positions agree with TRBD2. V was pared by 0 bases and J by 5 bases, with 7 bases of the junction left unmatched. This CDR3 spans 17 amino acids. Looked up from germline, CDR1 is LGHNA and CDR2 is YNFKEQ. Written as DNA, the CDR3 is TGTGCCAGCAGCCAAGAGTTCCTAGCGGGACGGACCGGGGAGCTGTTTTTT. It is translated as CASSQEFLAGRTGELFF.

J is TRBJ1-1 and V is TRBV11-3, with a possible D match to TRBD1 (5 bases). Germline V gene lookup returns CDR1 SGHNT and CDR2 YENEEA. Trimming pared 2 bases from V and 8 bases from J, leaving 6 bases between. The CDR3 sequence is 11 residues long. The CDR3 sequence is CASSLKGEAFF. In DNA form, the CDR3 reads TGTGCCAGCAGCTTAAAGGGGGAAGCTTTCTTT.

The rearrangement joins TRBV6-5 to TRBJ1-4; no reliable D call. V was pared by 2 bases and J by 4 bases, with 11 bases between. CDR1 and CDR2 (germline): MNHEY, SVGAGI. The CDR3 is 15 amino acids. CDR3 sequence reads: CASSYAGTNNEKLFF. CDR3 DNA: TGTGCCAGCAGTTACGCCGGAACCAATAATGAAAAACTGTTTTTT.

The chain employs TRBV10-3 and TRBJ2-1, with 8 nucleotides matching TRBD2. Germline V gives CDR1 ENHRY, CDR2 SYGVKD. There are 14 residues in the CDR3. V shed 4 bases, J shed 2 bases, and the junction held 1 base outside the gene matches. CDR3: CAISGSGAYNEQFF. The CDR3, as DNA: TGTGCCATCAGTGGTAGCGGGGCCTACAATGAGCAGTTCTTC.